These 27 T cell receptor beta chains originate from one sample sequenced in a study of cytomegalovirus exposure and HLA in healthy donors. Profiled with immunoSEQ multiplex PCR; TCRdb holds only in-frame clones, not every one. This table has around 150,000 clones, just over 90% appearing once. Sequenced sample: PBMCs. The receptors stem from a man aged 18 to 29 in good health and CMV-seronegative.

The rearrangement uses TRBV30 and TRBJ1-1; maybe TRBD1 (5 bases). Trimming cost V 1 base and J 7 bases, with 7 bases left between them. Germline V CDR1 and CDR2: GTSNPN, SVGIG (reference sequence). The CDR3 totals 11 residues. In DNA, the CDR3 is TGTGCCTGGAGTGCTACAGGTGAAGCTTTCTTT. This translates into CAWSATGEAFF. The full variable domain, in which reference TRBV30 and TRBJ1-1 provide the parts outside the CDR3, is SQTIHQWPATLVQPVGSPLSLECTVEGTSNPNLYWYRQAAGRGLQLLFYSVGIGQISSEVPQNLSASRPQDRQFILSSKKLLLSDSGFYLCAWSATGEAFFGQGTRLTVV.

The rearrangement links TRBV29-1 to TRBJ1-2, with a possible D match to TRBD1 (5 bases). Germline-derived CDR1 and CDR2 are SQVTM and ANQGSEA. V was shortened by 5 bases and J by 3 bases, with 16 bases between the two germline ends. The CDR3 sequence is 14 residues long. CDR3 amino acids: CSVSVDGGDYGYTF. The CDR3 DNA reads TGCAGCGTTTCCGTCGACGGGGGTGACTATGGCTACACCTTC.

V usage is TRBV5-6 and J usage is TRBJ2-7; TRBD2 matches at 14 bases. Germline V gives CDR1 SGHDT, CDR2 YYEEEE. CDR3 length: 16 amino acids. J was trimmed by 1 base and V by 4 bases; bases with no gene match: 4. This chain's CDR3 is CASSPRLAGGSYEQYV. For the CDR3, the DNA is TGTGCCAGCAGCCCGAGACTAGCGGGAGGGTCCTACGAGCAGTACGTC.

This chain uses TRBV5-1 with TRBJ2-1; TRBD1 matches 8 bases. This CDR3 has 13 amino acids. The trim removed 2 bases at V and 7 bases at J, leaving 2 bases unmatched. The germline gives CDR1 SGHRS, CDR2 YFSETQ. The CDR3, as DNA: TGCGCCAGCAGCTTCACAGGGGGGAATGAGCAGTTCTTC. It translates to CASSFTGGNEQFF.

The V call is TRBV29-1, the J call TRBJ2-5, with D tentatively TRBD2 (7 bases). The CDR3 is 12 amino acids. Trimming pared 4 bases from V and 3 bases from J, leaving 9 bases between. Germline values: CDR1 SQVTM, CDR2 ANQGSEA. DNA for the CDR3: TGCAGCGTTGGGGGGGGCGAAGAGACCCAGTACTTC. This gives the protein CSVGGGEETQYF.

CDR3 amino acids: CASSQDWAGLTGNEQFF. The CDR3 DNA is TGCGCCAGCAGCCAAGATTGGGCGGGATTAACGGGTAATGAGCAGTTCTTC. V is TRBV4-3 and J is TRBJ2-1, with D possibly being TRBD2 (6 bases). Trimming took off 0 bases at V and 7 bases at J, with 19 bases between the two ends. The CDR3 is 17 residues long. Germline assignment: CDR1 LGHNA and CDR2 YSLEER.

Of note for this clone: One end of the junction is discordant with germline, which a read error may explain. This chain's CDR3 is CASREAPYSRRGYEQYF. In DNA, the CDR3 is TGTGCCAGCAGAGAAGCGCCCTATAGCCGGAGAGGCTACGAGCAGTACTTC. The V gene is TRBV2, the J gene TRBJ2-7; D uncertain. This CDR3 region has 17 residues. Germline CDR1 reads SNHLY; CDR2 reads FYNNEI.

The gene calls are TRBV9 and TRBJ2-5; 9 positions match TRBD1. This CDR3 is 14 amino acids long. Germline CDR1 SGDLS, CDR2 YYNGEE. After removal of 4 bases from V and 5 bases from J, the junction contained 6 bases not matched to a gene. The CDR3 loop reads CASSLGQGRETQYF. The CDR3 DNA sequence: TGTGCCAGCAGCCTTGGACAGGGGAGGGAGACCCAGTACTTC.

The rearrangement joins TRBV19 to TRBJ2-2, with a possible D match to TRBD2 (5 bases). Trimming pared 3 bases from V and 0 bases from J, leaving 8 bases between. The CDR3 spans 15 residues. The germline V gene has CDR1 LNHDA and CDR2 SQIVND (reference sequence). In DNA, the CDR3 is TGTGCCAGTAGTATCAGCGGCCCGAACACCGGGGAGCTGTTTTTT. This encodes CASSISGPNTGELFF.

The chain links TRBV6-5 to TRBJ1-3, with 7 bases matching TRBD1. Germline V gene lookup returns CDR1 MNHEY and CDR2 SVGAGI. The CDR3 extends over 16 amino acids. Losses at the gene ends were 2 bases for V and 1 base for J; bases not matched to a gene: 5. DNA for the CDR3: TGTGCCAGCAGTTACGGTACAGGGGTATCTGGAAACACCATATATTTT. As protein: CASSYGTGVSGNTIYF.

The chain uses TRBV9 and TRBJ2-1, with 10 bases identical to TRBD2. CDR3 length equals 14 residues. Trimming at V came to 3 bases and at J to 8 bases, leaving 5 bases not matched to a gene. Germline values: CDR1 SGDLS, CDR2 YYNGEE. CDR3 amino acids: CASSASGSSDEQFF. CDR3 sequence (DNA): TGTGCCAGCAGCGCTAGCGGGAGTAGCGATGAGCAGTTCTTC.

This chain uses TRBV20-1 with TRBJ2-3; unclear D gene. The germline V gene encodes CDR1 DFQATT and CDR2 SNEGSKA (reference sequence). The V end lost 1 base, the J end lost 8 bases, and 7 bases lay between the germline ends. This CDR3 spans 11 amino acids. This chain's CDR3 is CSARVLSTQYF. CDR3 nucleotide sequence: TGCAGTGCTAGAGTTCTCAGTACGCAGTATTTT.

This clone has only one observation. J is TRBJ2-7 and V is TRBV4-1, with 11 bases fitting TRBD2. Germline values: CDR1 MGHRA, CDR2 YSYEKL. V trimming: 2 bases; J trimming: 2 bases; junction bases outside the gene matches: 14. This CDR3 is built from 19 residues. CDR3 residues: CASSQSRLAGRTLTYEQYV. The CDR3 DNA follows: TGCGCCAGCAGCCAAAGTCGACTAGCGGGACGCACCCTAACCTACGAGCAGTACGTC.

The chain carries TRBV7-9 and TRBJ2-1, with D possibly being TRBD1 (5 bases). Germline V gene lookup returns CDR1 SEHNR and CDR2 FQNEAQ (reference sequence). The CDR3 sequence is 14 residues long. The ends were cut back, 4 bases at V and 5 bases at J, with 12 bases in the middle. CDR3 coding DNA: TGTGCCAGCAGCTCACCCAGGGAAAACAATGAGCAGTTCTTC. Its protein product is CASSSPRENNEQFF.

The rearrangement uses TRBV9 and TRBJ2-1; 11 bases map to TRBD2. The V and J ends lost 2 bases and 4 bases, in that order; junction bases with no gene match: 2. Per the germline V gene, CDR1 is SGDLS and CDR2 is YYNGEE. CDR3 size: 15 residues. CDR3 loop: CASSVASGGYNEQFF. The CDR3 nucleotides are TGTGCCAGCAGCGTGGCTAGCGGGGGGTACAATGAGCAGTTCTTC.

This clone was observed a few times. As DNA, the CDR3 is TGTGCCAGCATGGACAGTAACTGGGCCCAGTACTTC. It yields the protein CASMDSNWAQYF. The chain carries TRBV2 and TRBJ2-5, with TRBD1 as a possible D gene (6 bases). Trimming left V 7 bases short and J 9 bases short, with 15 bases between. The germline V gene has CDR1 SNHLY and CDR2 FYNNEI. The CDR3 totals 12 residues.

The genes are TRBV29-1 and TRBJ1-4; D is ambiguous. V was cut by 5 bases and J by 1 base, with 17 bases left in between. Germline V gene sequence: CDR1 SQVTM, CDR2 ANQGSEA. The CDR3 length is 16 residues. The CDR3 region is CSVFERGTLTNEKLFF. CDR3 coding DNA: TGCAGCGTTTTTGAACGGGGAACCTTAACTAATGAAAAACTGTTTTTT.

The chain recombines TRBV27 with TRBJ1-4; D gene unclear. Trimming took 3 bases from V and 8 from J, leaving 10 bases between them. Germline CDR1 reads MNHEY; CDR2 reads SMNVEV (reference sequence). The CDR3 runs to 13 residues. CDR3 region: CASSFRPGEKLFF. Written as DNA, the CDR3 is TGTGCCAGCAGTTTCCGCCCGGGGGAAAAACTGTTTTTT.

The gene calls are TRBV7-8 and TRBJ2-7, with 9 positions matching TRBD1. Unmatched junction bases numbered 1, after V lost 2 bases and J lost 2 bases. CDR1 and CDR2 from the germline V gene are SGHVS and FQNEAQ. The CDR3 contains 14 residues. This CDR3 is CASSLRTGAYEQYV. The CDR3 region has the DNA TGTGCCAGCAGCTTACGGACAGGGGCCTACGAGCAGTACGTC.

This clone appeared once. The chain carries TRBV21-1 and TRBJ1-1; the DNA was not compared with TRBD1, the D call given in the table. TRBV21-1 is a pseudogene segment. The CDR3 sequence is 15 residues long. The CDR3 here is CASSPAGGFDTEAFF. The DNA for the CDR3 is TGTGCCAGCAGCCCAGCAGGGGGATTTGACACTGAAGCTTTCTTT.

This chain uses TRBV6-5 with TRBJ1-2; TRBD1 matches 7 bases. This CDR3 is 12 amino acids long. V shed 6 bases and J 8 bases; nucleotides not matched to a gene: 6. Germline lookup yields CDR1 MNHEY and CDR2 SVGAGI. The CDR3 loop is CASREGDRGYTF. The CDR3 DNA reads as TGTGCCAGCAGGGAAGGGGACAGAGGCTACACCTTC.

Written as DNA, the CDR3 is TGTGCCAGCAGTTCGACTAGCGGGGGCAATGAGCAGTTCTTC. This encodes CASSSTSGGNEQFF. The chain links TRBV27 to TRBJ2-1; 12 bases map to TRBD2. This CDR3 contains 14 residues. V shed 4 bases and J 6 bases; nucleotides not matched to a gene: 1. Germline V gives CDR1 MNHEY, CDR2 SMNVEV (reference sequence).

The V and J genes are TRBV11-1 and TRBJ2-3, with 8 bases aligning to TRBD2. Germline V lookup: CDR1 SGHAT, CDR2 FQDESV (reference sequence). The length of the CDR3 is 16 residues. The V segment lost 5 bases and the J segment 5 bases; nucleotides outside the gene matches: 12. CDR3 sequence reads: CASSMAVHGGVDTQYF. The CDR3 DNA follows: TGTGCCAGCAGCATGGCGGTACACGGGGGGGTAGATACGCAGTATTTT.

The chain uses TRBV29-1 and TRBJ2-2; 15 nucleotides agree with TRBD2. Germline CDR1 is SQVTM and CDR2 is ANQGSEA. The CDR3 is 16 residues long. The ends lost 5 bases at V and 6 bases at J; junction bases unmatched: 7. The CDR3 loop reads CSVWTSGRALAGELFF. Here the CDR3 DNA reads TGCAGCGTTTGGACTAGCGGGAGGGCCCTGGCCGGGGAGCTGTTTTTT.

The chain combines TRBV27 with TRBJ2-1; TRBD2 matches at 11 bases. The CDR3 is made up of 14 amino acids. Trimming at V came to 9 bases and at J to 7 bases, leaving 8 bases not matched to a gene. In germline, CDR1 is MNHEY, CDR2 SMNVEV (reference sequence). The CDR3 coding sequence is TGTGCCAGTAACTCCTGGACTAGCGGGAATGAGCAGTTCTTC. It codes for CASNSWTSGNEQFF.

This sequence joins TRBV4-3 and TRBJ2-3, with D possibly matching TRBD2 (6 bases). Trimming removed 0 bases at V and 7 bases at J, with 8 bases between. CDR3 size: 13 residues. Germline assignment: CDR1 LGHNA and CDR2 YSLEER. Written as DNA, the CDR3 is TGCGCCAGCAGCCAAGAGGAGGGGCATACGCAGTATTTT. Residues: CASSQEEGHTQYF.

The J gene is TRBJ1-1, the V gene TRBV18, with TRBD1 identical over 7 bases. The CDR3 sequence is 16 residues long. Germline CDR1 and CDR2: KGHSH and LQKENI. The V segment lost 2 bases and the J segment 1 base; nucleotides outside the gene matches: 7. The CDR3 spells CASSPEIAGGNTEAFF. The CDR3, as DNA: TGTGCCAGCTCACCAGAAATCGCAGGGGGGAACACTGAAGCTTTCTTT.